A selection of T cell receptor beta chains follows, all from one sample in a study of OX40 agonist ivuxolimab in advanced cancers. Sequencing used immunoSEQ multiplex PCR; TCRdb keeps in-frame clones, though not all of them. The table has some 100,000 clones, just over 90% seen once; the top ten hold about 0.29%. Sequenced material: CD4+ or CD8+ T cells sorted from blood, taken in a trial of the OX40 agonist ivuxolimab. These receptors all come from an adult with an advanced solid tumor such as melanoma, head and neck, liver or kidney cancer. CDR3s include the opening cysteine and the closing phenylalanine or tryptophan. Each record gives: CDR3 DNA, CDR3 protein, clone size, D gene, V gene, J gene. The D gene is left open where the match is weak. Only some rows state a clone size, as once, few, many or a class for expanded clones.

DNA: TGTGCCAGCACCCCGACTTCGAACACCGGGGAGCTGTTTTTT
CDR3: CASTPTSNTGELFF
size: NA
D: NA
V: TRBV6-6
J: TRBJ2-2

DNA: TGCAGAGCGGGGACAGCTGAAGCTTTCTTT
CDR3: CRAGTAEAFF
size: few
D: TRBD1
V: TRBV20-1
J: TRBJ1-1

DNA: TGTGCCAGCAGTCAGCAGGAGTACGAGCAGTACTTC
CDR3: CASSQQEYEQYF
size: NA
D: NA
V: TRBV28
J: TRBJ2-7

DNA: TGTGCCAGTGGCAGGGATTCTCTAGCAGCCAAAAACATTCAGTACTTC
CDR3: CASGRDSLAAKNIQYF
size: once
D: NA
V: TRBV27
J: TRBJ2-4

DNA: TGTGCCAGCAGCTTGGTCGCCTCCAACTTGGCGAGCAATCAGCCCCAGCATTTT
CDR3: CASSLVASNLASNQPQHF
size: NA
D: NA
V: TRBV5-5
J: TRBJ1-5

DNA: TGCGCCAGCAGCCCCGGGACTAGCGGGTACCAAGAGACCCAGTACTTC
CDR3: CASSPGTSGYQETQYF
size: NA
D: TRBD2
V: TRBV5-1
J: TRBJ2-5

DNA: TGTGCCAGCAGTCTGATGGTCTGGAGGAAAGAAAAACTGTTTTTT
CDR3: CASSLMVWRKEKLFF
size: NA
D: NA
V: TRBV6-7
J: TRBJ1-4

DNA: TGCGCCAGCAGCCCCACCGCCCTAGCGTCCATTAGTACGCAGTATTTT
CDR3: CASSPTALASISTQYF
size: NA
D: NA
V: TRBV5-1
J: TRBJ2-3

DNA: TGTGCCAGCAGTTTCCTCGGACAGGTCTCGGGGATGAATGGCTACACCTTC
CDR3: CASSFLGQVSGMNGYTF
size: NA
D: TRBD1
V: TRBV28
J: TRBJ1-2

DNA: TGTGCCAGCAGTTTATGGACTAGCGGCACAGATACGCAGTATTTT
CDR3: CASSLWTSGTDTQYF
size: NA
D: TRBD2
V: TRBV28
J: TRBJ2-3

DNA: TGTGCCACTAGTTGGGGGGACCAGACCCAGTACTTC
CDR3: CATSWGDQTQYF
size: NA
D: NA
V: TRBV19
J: TRBJ2-5

DNA: TGTGCCACCAGCAGAGGTTTATCGAGCGGGCACTACAATGAGCAGTTCTTC
CDR3: CATSRGLSSGHYNEQFF
size: NA
D: NA
V: TRBV15
J: TRBJ2-1

DNA: TGTGCCAGCAGCCCCACCGACAGCTCTGGGGCCAACGTCCTGACTTTC
CDR3: CASSPTDSSGANVLTF
size: NA
D: NA
V: TRBV9
J: TRBJ2-6

DNA: TGTGCCAGCAGCTTGGGAGGCGTAGTCCCCTCCGGGGAGCTGTTTTTT
CDR3: CASSLGGVVPSGELFF
size: NA
D: NA
V: TRBV5-4
J: TRBJ2-2

DNA: TGCGCCAGCAGCCAAGAAACTAGGGGTGAGCAGTTCTTC
CDR3: CASSQETRGEQFF
size: NA
D: NA
V: TRBV4-3
J: TRBJ2-1

DNA: TGTGCCAGCAGCGTAACAGGGGGTTGGGGTGAAAAACTGTTTTTT
CDR3: CASSVTGGWGEKLFF
size: NA
D: TRBD1
V: TRBV7-9
J: TRBJ1-4

DNA: TGTGCCAGCACCTTAATCCTGCCCGGGTACGAGCAGTACTTC
CDR3: CASTLILPGYEQYF
size: NA
D: NA
V: TRBV21-1
J: TRBJ2-7

DNA: TGTGCCAGTAGGACATACGGACAGGGGAACACTGAAGCTTTCTTT
CDR3: CASRTYGQGNTEAFF
size: NA
D: TRBD1
V: TRBV19
J: TRBJ1-1

DNA: TGTGCCAGCAGCTCCGCCGCGGGACAGATATACGAGCAGTACTTC
CDR3: CASSSAAGQIYEQYF
size: NA
D: NA
V: TRBV7-2
J: TRBJ2-7

DNA: TGTGCCAGTAGCCAGACGGGGACTAGCGGGAGTTTAAAGTATTTT
CDR3: CASSQTGTSGSLKYF
size: NA
D: TRBD2
V: TRBV19
J: TRBJ2-3

DNA: TGTGCCATCAGTGAAAGTTTTTTTAATGTGATTGAGCAGTTCTTC
CDR3: CAISESFFNVIEQFF
size: NA
D: NA
V: TRBV10-3
J: TRBJ2-1

DNA: TGTGCCAGCAGTCTAGCGGGATATGAGCAGTTCTTC
CDR3: CASSLAGYEQFF
size: NA
D: TRBD2
V: TRBV7-3
J: TRBJ2-1

DNA: TGTGCCTGGGCGACTCCTCCGGGACTTAATGTAGCTTTCTTT
CDR3: CAWATPPGLNVAFF
size: NA
D: NA
V: TRBV30
J: TRBJ1-1

DNA: TGTGCCAGCCGGAGAGGGACCAACACCGGGGAGCTGTTTTTT
CDR3: CASRRGTNTGELFF
size: once
D: NA
V: TRBV9
J: TRBJ2-2

DNA: TGTGCCAGCTCACCACGACTAGCGGGAGATTCGGGCACCGGGGAGCTGTTTTTT
CDR3: CASSPRLAGDSGTGELFF
size: NA
D: TRBD2
V: TRBV18
J: TRBJ2-2

DNA: TGTGCCAGCAGCCCGGCAGGGACTAGCGGGAGGTCTGGGGAGCTGTTTTTT
CDR3: CASSPAGTSGRSGELFF
size: NA
D: TRBD2
V: TRBV7-2
J: TRBJ2-2

DNA: TGTGCCAGCACGCATCGAGGTGGACAGGGGGCAAGAGGCTACACCTTC
CDR3: CASTHRGGQGARGYTF
size: NA
D: TRBD1
V: TRBV28
J: TRBJ1-2

DNA: TGTGCCTGGAGGCCTAGTGGAAATGAGCAGTTCTTC
CDR3: CAWRPSGNEQFF
size: NA
D: NA
V: TRBV30
J: TRBJ2-1

DNA: TGTGCCAGTAGTACCGGACAGGGTTTCTCTGGAAACACCATATATTTT
CDR3: CASSTGQGFSGNTIYF
size: NA
D: TRBD1
V: TRBV19
J: TRBJ1-3

DNA: TGCGCCAGCAGCCAAGAATCCAGGACTAGCGGGAGGGGGGAGACCCAGTACTTC
CDR3: CASSQESRTSGRGETQYF
size: NA
D: TRBD2
V: TRBV4-3
J: TRBJ2-5

DNA: TGCGCCAGCAGCTTGGGGGGAACAGGTATCTACGAGCAGTACTTC
CDR3: CASSLGGTGIYEQYF
size: NA
D: NA
V: TRBV5-1
J: TRBJ2-7

DNA: TGTGCCAGCTCACGAAGCAGCGGGAGAGGTGGCAATGAGCAGTTCTTC
CDR3: CASSRSSGRGGNEQFF
size: NA
D: TRBD2
V: TRBV18
J: TRBJ2-1

DNA: TGTGCCAGCAGCCCACTGGGACAGGGGGCGGGAAATACGCAGTATTTT
CDR3: CASSPLGQGAGNTQYF
size: NA
D: TRBD1
V: TRBV7-9
J: TRBJ2-3

DNA: TGTGCCAGCAGCCCGGCCGGGGGACGGACCGGGGAGCTGTTTTTT
CDR3: CASSPAGGRTGELFF
size: NA
D: NA
V: TRBV7-8
J: TRBJ2-2

DNA: TGTGCCAGCAGGGGTCAGACCTCCTACGAGCAGTACTTC
CDR3: CASRGQTSYEQYF
size: NA
D: NA
V: TRBV6-1
J: TRBJ2-7

DNA: TGTGCCAGCAGTTTAAGGTCTGCGTCTGGGGCCAACGTCCTGACTTTC
CDR3: CASSLRSASGANVLTF
size: once
D: NA
V: TRBV2
J: TRBJ2-6